These 31 T cell receptor beta chains originate from one sample sequenced in a study of CD8 T cells in Susac syndrome. The RNA input was about 0.45 to 1 ug, and it was reverse transcribed with random hexamers. A single record per CDR3 protein comes from TCRdb applying MiXCR to the immunoSEQ multiplex PCR reads. The sample shows about 150,000 distinct CDR3 sequences, roughly 95% of them seen only once. Sample: CD4+ T cells from PBMCs. The receptors originated from a human donor with Susac syndrome.

This chain connects TRBV5-4 to TRBJ1-1, with D unresolved. Trimming removed 4 bases from V and 5 bases from J, with 21 bases in between. The CDR3 has 16 residues. Looked up from germline, CDR1 is SGHNT and CDR2 is YYREEE (reference sequence). The CDR3 sequence: CASSLPAGVARTEAFF. The DNA for the CDR3 is TGTGCCAGCAGCCTACCCGCCGGGGTGGCACGTACTGAAGCTTTCTTT.

The chain links TRBV4-3 to TRBJ2-2; D is unresolved. V lost 3 bases, J lost 0 bases, and 5 bases lay in between. This CDR3 contains 14 residues. Germline assignment: CDR1 LGHNA and CDR2 YSLEER. This chain's CDR3 is CASSQGTNTGELFF. CDR3 coding DNA: TGCGCCAGCAGCCAGGGCACGAACACCGGGGAGCTGTTTTTT.

This rearrangement joins TRBV20-1 to TRBJ2-2; D ambiguous. V lost 6 bases and J 5 bases, leaving 16 bases between the germline ends. Germline CDR1 and CDR2: DFQATT and SNEGSKA (reference sequence). The CDR3 is made up of 14 amino acids. CDR3 region: CSAPSALGTGELFF. The CDR3 DNA sequence: TGCAGTGCCCCCTCGGCCCTGGGGACCGGGGAGCTGTTTTTT.

V is TRBV20-1 and J is TRBJ2-1; D is unresolved. The CDR3 is 11 residues long. Looked up from germline, CDR1 is DFQATT and CDR2 is SNEGSKA (reference sequence). The V end lost 6 bases, the J end lost 0 bases, and 3 bases lay between the germline ends. The CDR3 coding sequence is TGCAGTGCGCTCTCCTACAATGAGCAGTTCTTC. It yields the protein CSALSYNEQFF.

Written as DNA, the CDR3 is TGTGCCAGCAGCTTAGCCGGGGGCAGGAACACTGAAGCTTTCTTT. Its translation: CASSLAGGRNTEAFF. This chain joins TRBV7-2 and TRBJ1-1; D is perhaps TRBD1 (6 bases). This CDR3 has 15 residues. Trimming removed 0 bases from V and 1 base from J, with 9 bases in between. Germline values: CDR1 SGHTA, CDR2 FQGNSA. The variable domain in full, with the rest retrieved from reference TRBV7-2 and TRBJ1-1, is GAGVSQSPSNKVTEKGKDVELRCDPISGHTALYWYRQSLGQGLEFLIYFQGNSAPDKSGLPSDRFSAERTGGSVSTLTIQRTQQEDSAVYLCASSLAGGRNTEAFFGQGTRLTVV.

This rearrangement joins TRBV4-3 to TRBJ1-6, with D tentatively TRBD1 (5 bases). CDR1 is LGHNA, CDR2 YSLEER, per germline. Trimming stripped 1 base from V and 7 bases from J, with 11 bases between. This CDR3 is 15 amino acids long. The CDR3 spells CASSQVLGENSPLHF. DNA of the CDR3: TGCGCCAGCAGCCAAGTTTTAGGGGAAAATTCACCCCTCCACTTT.

The chain joins TRBV18 to TRBJ2-1; D may be TRBD1 or TRBD2 (5 bases each). The CDR3 consists of 12 residues. Per the germline V gene, CDR1 is KGHSH and CDR2 is LQKENI. V lost 2 bases and J 7 bases, leaving 6 bases between the germline ends. In DNA form, the CDR3 reads TGTGCCAGCTCACCAGGGGGTAATGAGCAGTTCTTC. Protein sequence: CASSPGGNEQFF.

CDR3: CASSQEETAKGDTQYF. DNA for the CDR3: TGCGCCAGCAGCCAAGAGGAGACAGCAAAGGGGGATACGCAGTATTTT. The genes are TRBV4-1 and TRBJ2-3; D is perhaps TRBD1 (5 bases). This CDR3 comprises 16 residues. The V end was cut by 0 bases, the J end by 6 bases, with 16 bases between. The V gene's germline CDR1 is MGHRA and CDR2 YSYEKL.

V and J are TRBV2 and TRBJ1-6; a possible D gene is TRBD1 (5 bases). Germline V CDR1 and CDR2: SNHLY, FYNNEI. The CDR3 sequence is 17 residues long. V shed 6 bases and J shed 1 base, with 16 bases lying between them. CDR3 protein: CASRDTRWDSYNSPLHF. In DNA form, the CDR3 reads TGTGCCAGCAGGGACACCCGTTGGGATTCCTATAATTCACCCCTCCACTTT. The full variable domain, with the rest looked up from reference TRBV2 and TRBJ1-6, is EPEVTQTPSHQVTQMGQEVILRCVPISNHLYFYWYRQILGQKVEFLVSFYNNEISEKSEIFDDQFSVERPDGSNFTLKIRSTKLEDSAMYFCASRDTRWDSYNSPLHFGNGTRLTVT.

The gene calls are TRBV20-1 and TRBJ1-4; no clear D. This CDR3 has 14 residues. V lost 8 bases, J lost 7 bases, and 20 bases lay in between. The V gene's germline CDR1 is DFQATT and CDR2 SNEGSKA (reference sequence). The chain's CDR3 is CSPTGSPIGEKLFF. The CDR3 DNA is TGCAGTCCAACCGGGAGTCCCATAGGTGAAAAACTGTTTTTT.

This rearrangement joins TRBV20-1 to TRBJ2-5, with D maybe TRBD1 (6 bases). There are 11 residues in the CDR3. Per the germline V gene, CDR1 is DFQATT and CDR2 is SNEGSKA (reference sequence). Trimming removed 3 bases from V and 5 bases from J, with 7 bases in between. Here the CDR3 reads CSASQGETQYF. DNA of the CDR3: TGCAGTGCTAGTCAGGGGGAGACCCAGTACTTC.

This chain joins TRBV11-1 and TRBJ1-1, with D perhaps matching TRBD1 (5 bases). The CDR3 is 14 residues long. Trimming pared 2 bases from V and 1 base from J, leaving 8 bases between. Germline V gene data show CDR1 as SGHAT and CDR2 as FQDESV (reference sequence). This CDR3 is CASSLKGSNTEAFF. The CDR3 region has the DNA TGTGCCAGCAGCTTAAAGGGGTCGAACACTGAAGCTTTCTTT.

The V gene is TRBV11-2, the J gene TRBJ2-3, with D perhaps assigned TRBD1 or TRBD2 (5 bases each). V shed 3 bases and J shed 12 bases, with 13 bases lying between them. Per the germline V gene, CDR1 is SGHAT and CDR2 is FQNNGV. The CDR3 contains 12 residues. CDR3 DNA sequence: TGTGCCAGCAGCTTCCGGGACGCCGTTCAGTATTTT. Protein product: CASSFRDAVQYF.

The chain is built from TRBV29-1 and TRBJ2-5; TRBD1 agrees at 9 bases. V dropped 8 bases and J dropped 4; count of bases not matched to a gene: 8. CDR1 and CDR2 (germline): SQVTM, ANQGSEA. This CDR3 is 13 amino acids long. CDR3 DNA sequence: TGCAGCTCCGGACAGGGGCGGGGAGAGACCCAGTACTTC. As protein: CSSGQGRGETQYF.

This chain joins TRBV3-1 and TRBJ2-4, with D possibly TRBD1 on 7 matching bases. CDR1 and CDR2 (germline): LGHDT, YNNKEL (reference sequence). Trimming took off 4 bases at V and 0 bases at J, with 10 bases between the two ends. The length of the CDR3 is 15 residues. The CDR3 sequence: CASSRQGLAKNIQYF. CDR3 DNA sequence: TGTGCCAGCAGCCGACAGGGACTAGCCAAAAACATTCAGTACTTC.

The V and J genes are TRBV12-3 or TRBV12-4 and TRBJ1-4; no clear D. The ends were cut back, 1 base at V and 6 bases at J, with 3 bases in the middle. The CDR3 is 12 residues long. In DNA form, the CDR3 reads TGTGCCAGCAGTTTAGAGGATGAAAAACTGTTTTTT. Its translation: CASSLEDEKLFF.

The chain is built from TRBV6-2 or TRBV6-3 and TRBJ1-2, with D perhaps matching TRBD1 (6 bases). CDR3 size: 15 residues. The V gene lost 2 bases and the J gene lost 3 bases, with 13 bases spanning the gap. CDR1 is MNHEY and CDR2 is SVGEGT in the germline V gene. The CDR3 protein is CASSYVPGVHYGYTF. CDR3 nucleotides: TGTGCCAGCAGTTACGTCCCAGGGGTGCACTATGGCTACACCTTC.

CDR3 loop: CASRNREGGHTQYF. CDR3 bases: TGTGCCAGCAGGAACAGGGAGGGGGGGCATACGCAGTATTTT. This chain links TRBV25-1 with TRBJ2-3; possible D gene TRBD2, 7 bases. Germline lookup yields CDR1 MGHDK and CDR2 SYGVNS. Trimming removed 6 bases at V and 7 bases at J, with 17 bases between. This CDR3 is built from 14 residues.

The gene calls are TRBV29-1 and TRBJ1-2; D is undetermined. This CDR3 spans 12 amino acids. The V gene's germline CDR1 is SQVTM and CDR2 ANQGSEA. V was clipped by 8 bases and J by 4 bases, with 14 bases between them. CDR3 DNA: TGCAGCTCTAGCGGGGAGCGCTATGGCTACACCTTC. It encodes CSSSGERYGYTF.

This clonotype was detected once. The V call is TRBV11-2, the J call TRBJ2-2; 7 bases line up with TRBD2. CDR3 length: 17 amino acids. The germline CDR1 and CDR2 sequences are SGHAT and FQNNGV. The V gene end was trimmed by 3 bases and the J gene end by 5 bases; junction bases not matched to a gene: 12. CDR3 nucleotides: TGTGCCAGCAGCTTTAGGCACAGCGGGGCGGGGACCGGGGAGCTGTTTTTT. Amino acids: CASSFRHSGAGTGELFF.

This clonotype is a singleton in its sample. The gene calls are TRBV20-1 and TRBJ2-1; 10 nucleotides agree with TRBD2. The germline V gene encodes CDR1 DFQATT and CDR2 SNEGSKA (reference sequence). The CDR3 is 18 amino acids. V gave up 3 bases and J gave up 5 bases; unmatched junction bases: 16. The CDR3 loop reads CSASDLPGLASLHNEQFF. The CDR3 bases are TGCAGTGCTAGCGACCTCCCGGGACTAGCGAGCCTTCACAATGAGCAGTTCTTC.

J is TRBJ1-3 and V is TRBV29-1; D is unclear. This CDR3 has 11 residues. CDR1 is SQVTM, CDR2 ANQGSEA, per germline. V lost 6 bases and J lost 4, with 7 bases in between. DNA for the CDR3: TGCAGCGTCTCGAACGGAAACACCATATATTTT. As protein: CSVSNGNTIYF. The full variable domain, with the rest looked up from reference TRBV29-1 and TRBJ1-3, is SAVISQKPSRDICQRGTSLTIQCQVDSQVTMMFWYRQQPGQSLTLIATANQGSEATYESGFVIDKFPISRPNLTFSTLTVSNMSPEDSSIYLCSVSNGNTIYFGEGSWLTVV.

The chain couples TRBV20-1 to TRBJ2-7, with D possibly TRBD1 on 5 matching bases. The CDR3 runs 13 residues. The ends were cut back, 5 bases at V and 1 base at J, with 12 bases in the middle. CDR1 is DFQATT, CDR2 SNEGSKA, per germline (reference sequence). The CDR3 coding sequence is TGCAGTGCTCTTCGGTCAGGGTCCTACGAGCAGTACTTC. As protein: CSALRSGSYEQYF.

V is TRBV20-1 and J is TRBJ1-5; TRBD1 matches at 10 bases. This CDR3 is built from 15 residues. Per the germline V gene, CDR1 is DFQATT and CDR2 is SNEGSKA (reference sequence). The J segment lost 5 bases and the V segment lost 6 bases, leaving 10 bases of the junction unmatched. The CDR3 reads CSARGQGIPHQPQHF. The CDR3 DNA follows: TGCAGTGCACGGGGACAGGGGATTCCCCATCAGCCCCAGCATTTT.

This chain links TRBV5-1 with TRBJ2-5; D might be TRBD1 (7 bases). The ends were cut back, 3 bases at V and 5 bases at J, with 14 bases in the middle. Germline CDR1 is SGHRS and CDR2 is YFSETQ. The CDR3 is 14 residues long. CDR3 sequence reads: CASSYGGQSETQYF. Written as DNA, the CDR3 is TGCGCCAGCAGCTACGGGGGACAGTCGGAGACCCAGTACTTC.

V is TRBV5-4 and J is TRBJ2-7; D ambiguous. Trimming took off 3 bases at V and 0 bases at J, with 13 bases between the two ends. Germline V gene lookup returns CDR1 SGHNT and CDR2 YYREEE (reference sequence). The CDR3 spans 15 residues. This chain's CDR3 is CASSSKARSSYEQYF. For the CDR3, the DNA is TGTGCCAGCAGCTCCAAGGCGAGGAGCTCCTACGAGCAGTACTTC. Supplemented by reference TRBV5-4 and TRBJ2-7, the full variable domain reads ETGVTQSPTHLIKTRGQQVTLRCSSQSGHNTVSWYQQALGQGPQFIFQYYREEENGRGNFPPRFSGLQFPNYSSELNVNALELDDSALYLCASSSKARSSYEQYFGPGTRLTVT.

The gene calls are TRBV13 and TRBJ2-5; D is perhaps TRBD1 (6 bases). The germline V gene has CDR1 PRHDT and CDR2 FYEKMQ (reference sequence). This CDR3 region has 16 residues. The ends were cut back, 1 base at V and 4 bases at J, with 16 bases in the middle. In DNA form, the CDR3 reads TGTGCCAGCAGCTTAGCGGCGGAGTGGGGGCCAGAGACCCAGTACTTC. This codes for CASSLAAEWGPETQYF.

This clonotype was recorded a few times. The rearrangement uses TRBV27 and TRBJ2-7; D may correspond to TRBD1 or TRBD2 (7 bases each). This CDR3 spans 14 amino acids. CDR1 is MNHEY, CDR2 SMNVEV, per germline (reference sequence). V was shortened by 3 bases and J by 4 bases, with 13 bases between the two germline ends. CDR3 loop: CASSLGQGGYEQYF. The CDR3 DNA is TGTGCCAGCAGTTTGGGGCAGGGGGGGTACGAGCAGTACTTC.

The chain employs TRBV25-1 and TRBJ2-5; D possibly corresponds to TRBD1 (5 bases). Germline V gene lookup returns CDR1 MGHDK and CDR2 SYGVNS. Trimming shortened V by 3 bases and J by 1 base, and 12 bases separated the two germline ends. This CDR3 spans 15 amino acids. The CDR3 region has the DNA TGTGCCAGCAGTGATCCCGGCCAGGGCCAAGAGACCCAGTACTTC. This codes for CASSDPGQGQETQYF.

This rearrangement joins TRBV20-1 to TRBJ1-1; D is ambiguous. Germline loops: CDR1 DFQATT, CDR2 SNEGSKA (reference sequence). Trimming shortened V by 3 bases and J by 6 bases, and 5 bases separated the two germline ends. CDR3 length: 10 residues. The CDR3 bases are TGCAGTGCTAGGGGTCCTGAAGCTTTCTTT. Translated: CSARGPEAFF.

The chain uses TRBV29-1 and TRBJ2-3; TRBD1 aligns across 7 bases. CDR1 is SQVTM, CDR2 ANQGSEA, per germline. V trimming: 8 bases; J trimming: 1 base; junction bases outside the gene matches: 3. CDR3 length equals 12 residues. CDR3 sequence: CSSGQGTDTQYF. CDR3 coding DNA: TGCAGCTCCGGACAGGGCACAGATACGCAGTATTTT.